The source of this T cell receptor beta chain is a study of CD8 T cells in ankylosing spondylitis. General study results and limits: Made up of about eight highly homologous variants, a TCR beta motif appeared characteristic of ankylosing spondylitis blood. Significant enrichment of disease-linked clones was reported in matched ankylosing spondylitis synovial fluid.

For this clonotype: Its antigen is not known.

Library preparation for TCR beta used quantitative 5'-RACE with molecular barcodes. One entry per CDR3 protein results from TCRdb running MiXCR on the 5' RACE reads. The table includes 470,000 or so distinct CDR3 sequences, roughly 26% detected once. The sample taken for sequencing was blood, either unsorted or a sorted T cell fraction (not recorded which). The TCR sequence derives from a male donor with ankylosing spondylitis.

CDR3 sequence: CASSLTGTNEQFF. CDR3 sequence (DNA): TGTGCCAGCAGTTTGACAGGTACTAATGAGCAGTTCTTC. This rearrangement joins TRBV25-1 to TRBJ2-1, with D possibly matching TRBD1 (6 bases). V was clipped by 5 bases and J by 7 bases, with 12 bases between them. The CDR3 consists of 13 residues. Germline CDR1 MGHDK, CDR2 SYGVNS.